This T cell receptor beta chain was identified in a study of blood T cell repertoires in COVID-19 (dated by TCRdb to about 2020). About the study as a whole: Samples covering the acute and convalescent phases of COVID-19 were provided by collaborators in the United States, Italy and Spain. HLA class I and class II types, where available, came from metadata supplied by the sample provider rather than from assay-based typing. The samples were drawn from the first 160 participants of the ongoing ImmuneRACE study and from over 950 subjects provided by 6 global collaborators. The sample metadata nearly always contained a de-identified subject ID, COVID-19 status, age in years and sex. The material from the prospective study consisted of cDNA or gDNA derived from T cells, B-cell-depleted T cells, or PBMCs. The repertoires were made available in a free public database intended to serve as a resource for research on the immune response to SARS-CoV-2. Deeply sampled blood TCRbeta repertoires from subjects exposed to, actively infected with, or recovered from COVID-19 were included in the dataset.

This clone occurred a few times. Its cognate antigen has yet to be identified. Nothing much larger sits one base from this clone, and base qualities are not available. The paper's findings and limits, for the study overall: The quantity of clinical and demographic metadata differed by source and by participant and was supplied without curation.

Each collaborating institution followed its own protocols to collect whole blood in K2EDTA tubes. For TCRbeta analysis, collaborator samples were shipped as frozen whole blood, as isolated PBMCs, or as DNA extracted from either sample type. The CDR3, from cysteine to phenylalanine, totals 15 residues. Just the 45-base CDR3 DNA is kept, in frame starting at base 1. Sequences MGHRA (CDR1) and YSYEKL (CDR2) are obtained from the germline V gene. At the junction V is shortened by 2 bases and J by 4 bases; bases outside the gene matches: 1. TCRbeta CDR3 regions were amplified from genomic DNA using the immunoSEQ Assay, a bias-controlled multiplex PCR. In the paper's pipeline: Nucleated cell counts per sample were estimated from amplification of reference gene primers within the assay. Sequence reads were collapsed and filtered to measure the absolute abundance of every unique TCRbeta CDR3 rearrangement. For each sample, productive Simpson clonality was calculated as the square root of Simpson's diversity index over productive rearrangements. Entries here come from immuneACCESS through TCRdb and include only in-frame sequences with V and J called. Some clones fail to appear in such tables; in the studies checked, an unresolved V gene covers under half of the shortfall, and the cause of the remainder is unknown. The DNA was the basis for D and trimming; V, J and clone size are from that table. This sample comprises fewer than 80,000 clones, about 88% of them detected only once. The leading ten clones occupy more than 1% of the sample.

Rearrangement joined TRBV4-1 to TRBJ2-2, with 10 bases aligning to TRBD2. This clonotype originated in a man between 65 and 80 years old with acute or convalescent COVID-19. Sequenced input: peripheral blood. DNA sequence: TGCGCCAGCAGCCAAAGGACTAGCGGCACCGGGGAGCTGTTTTTT. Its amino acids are CASSQRTSGTGELFF.